The clone carrying this T cell receptor (beta chain) came up a few times. The CDR3 runs to 17 residues. Trimming took 5 bases from V and 2 from J; bases not matched to a gene: 11. Germline assignment: CDR1 SGHAT and CDR2 FQNNGV. This record belongs to a study of blood T cell repertoires in COVID-19. Whole-study context: Whether acute or convalescent, the COVID-19 samples came from the United States, Italy and Spain.

As originally analysed: Estimates of nucleated cell counts were drawn from the amplification of reference gene primers. Data came from immunoSEQ multiplex PCR; TCRdb stores just in-frame clones and leaves some out. The D gene and trimming were derived from the DNA, and the V and J assignments and clone size from that table. The sample lists 200,000 to 250,000 clones, 65% to 85% occurring once. This chain connects TRBV11-2 to TRBJ2-2; TRBD1 aligns across 7 bases. Source material: peripheral blood. This clonotype was obtained from a woman younger than 45 who had recovered from COVID-19. This chain's CDR3 is CASSRQGPAPNTGELFF. DNA for the CDR3: TGTGCCAGCAGCCGACAGGGTCCCGCTCCCAACACCGGGGAGCTGTTTTTT.